Shown below are 6 T cell receptor beta chains from a single sample sequenced in a study of blood T cell repertoires in COVID-19. Here immunoSEQ multiplex PCR was the method, and the copy in TCRdb shows in-frame clones only, minus some. The data hold over 250,000 clones, with 91% observed a single time. Sequencing was carried out using peripheral blood. These receptors all come from a person aged 18-29 years with COVID-19, enrolled during active disease.

The rearrangement joins TRBV27 to TRBJ1-1; D is unclear. The CDR3 sequence is 14 residues long. The V and J ends lost 6 bases and 0 bases respectively, with 11 bases between them. Germline CDR1 is MNHEY and CDR2 is SMNVEV (reference sequence). CDR3 sequence: CASSNINMNTEAFF. The DNA for the CDR3 is TGTGCCAGCAGCAACATCAACATGAACACTGAAGCTTTCTTT.

CDR3 amino acids: CAISEEGSGGADTQYF. The CDR3 nucleotides are TGTGCCATCAGTGAGGAAGGATCCGGCGGGGCAGATACGCAGTATTTT. The chain recombines TRBV10-3 with TRBJ2-3; weak D call: TRBD2 (6 bases). Trimming cost V 2 bases and J 4 bases, with 16 bases left between them. This CDR3 is 16 amino acids long. Germline V lookup: CDR1 ENHRY, CDR2 SYGVKD.

This clone has only one observation. V is TRBV7-9 and J is TRBJ2-1, with 10 nucleotides matching TRBD2. The CDR3 length is 15 residues. In germline, CDR1 is SEHNR, CDR2 FQNEAQ (reference sequence). V lost 4 bases, J lost 10 bases, and 10 bases stayed unmatched. CDR3 bases: TGTGCCAGCAGCTATGATACTAGCGGGAAACCCGAGCAGTTCTTC. This sequence encodes CASSYDTSGKPEQFF.

The chain has TRBV6-5 and TRBJ1-2; no reliable D call. Trimming took off 2 bases at V and 2 bases at J, with 12 bases between the two ends. The CDR3 totals 15 residues. Germline CDR1 MNHEY, CDR2 SVGAGI. The DNA for the CDR3 is TGTGCCAGCAGTTACGATGAGAGAGGAAACTATGGCTACACCTTC. This encodes CASSYDERGNYGYTF.

V usage is TRBV27 and J usage is TRBJ1-1; a weak D match, TRBD1 (5 bases). Germline CDR1 reads MNHEY; CDR2 reads SMNVEV (reference sequence). V lost 0 bases and J 1 base, leaving 9 bases between the germline ends. This CDR3 is built from 15 residues. CDR3 loop: CASSLSGLANTEAFF. The CDR3 region has the DNA TGTGCCAGCAGTTTATCGGGGCTGGCGAACACTGAAGCTTTCTTT.

The chain recombines TRBV19 with TRBJ1-6; the D is unclear. The CDR3 length is 13 residues. V lost 3 bases and J 10 bases, leaving 10 bases between the germline ends. Per the germline V gene, CDR1 is LNHDA and CDR2 is SQIVND (reference sequence). CDR3 loop: CASSISQWSPLHF. CDR3 DNA sequence: TGTGCCAGTAGTATCTCTCAGTGGTCACCCCTCCACTTT.